The T cell receptor beta chain under discussion was sequenced for a study of T-cell reconstitution after alpha-beta-depleted transplantation in children. Unique molecular identifiers were built into the TCRbeta library. TCRdb called the PCR reads again in MiXCR, with one record for every CDR3 protein. This sample yields just under 550,000 distinct CDR3 sequences, of which roughly 18% are seen a single time; roughly 3.3% belongs to the top ten. The CDR3 has 13 residues. Trimming removed 0 bases at V and 7 bases at J, with 7 bases between. The germline CDR1 and CDR2 sequences are SGDLS and YYNGEE. The sequence came from a human donor who donated a stem cell graft to a child with acute lymphoblastic leukemia. This specimen consisted of PBMCs from the stem cell graft donor, obtained from the stem cell graft. The chain has TRBV9 and TRBJ2-2, with unresolved D. The CDR3 sequence: CASSVEGVGELFF. In DNA, the CDR3 is TGTGCCAGCAGCGTAGAGGGCGTCGGGGAGCTGTTTTTT.